Listed below are T cell receptor beta chains from one sample, sequenced in a study of cytomegalovirus exposure and HLA in healthy donors. Generated by immunoSEQ multiplex PCR, the TCRdb table keeps only in-frame clones and is missing some. The data show tens of thousands of clones, approximately 93% seen once. Sequenced input: PBMCs. The receptors stem from a woman younger than 30 in good health and CMV-seronegative. The CDR3 runs from the conserved cysteine through the conserved F or W. Each record gives: J gene, clone size, V gene, D gene, CDR3 protein. The D gene is left open where the match is weak. The size entry is marked missing in some rows and otherwise reads once, few, many or a size class.

TRBJ2-3 NA TRBV7-2 NA CASSLMFTDTQYF
TRBJ2-7 NA TRBV7-6 NA CASSLSLATRGDEQYF
TRBJ1-2 NA TRBV4-3 NA CASSQDRGYGYTF
TRBJ2-3 NA TRBV14 NA CASSQQLGSTDTQYF
TRBJ2-3 NA TRBV4-1 NA CASSHWLGTDTQYF
TRBJ2-1 NA TRBV11-2 TRBD2 CASSLSGSNEQFF
TRBJ1-4 NA TRBV9 NA CASSVEDGRDNEKLFF
TRBJ1-5 NA TRBV30 TRBD1 CAWSRQGNQPQHF
TRBJ1-3 NA TRBV2 NA CASSEDVRRAGNTIYF
TRBJ1-1 NA TRBV14 NA CASSQEQSFTEAFF
TRBJ1-2 NA TRBV13 TRBD1 CASSDRASKGYTF
TRBJ2-2 NA TRBV10-2 NA CASSLQGGTGELFF
TRBJ2-1 once TRBV28 NA CASSPRASSYNEQFF
TRBJ1-5 NA TRBV30 NA CAWRPKGPVENQPQHF
TRBJ1-5 once TRBV7-2 TRBD1 CASSLGTGGWIRHF
TRBJ1-2 once TRBV11-2 NA CASSLAPGGYGYTF
TRBJ1-4 once TRBV19 NA CASSIGGSGEKLFF
TRBJ2-2 NA TRBV9 NA CASTGVKGTTNTGELFF
TRBJ1-1 NA TRBV7-2 NA CASSLRGEAFF
TRBJ2-1 NA TRBV21-1 NA CASSKGGREQFF
TRBJ2-1 NA TRBV30 TRBD1 CAWRDRADEQFF
TRBJ2-1 NA TRBV27 NA CASSRPGLGSEQFF
TRBJ2-3 NA TRBV7-3 NA CASSLGAGDTQYF
TRBJ1-5 NA TRBV7-9 NA CASSLGSGGFQPQHF
TRBJ2-1 NA TRBV29-1 NA CSVSETGSSYNEQFF
TRBJ2-3 once TRBV5-1 TRBD1 CASSLKGGFTDTQYF
TRBJ1-5 NA TRBV7-2 TRBD1 CASTFGTGGQPQHF
TRBJ2-2 NA TRBV7-9 NA CASIRAGELFF
TRBJ2-4 once TRBV6-1 TRBD1 CASSDGTGGAGKNIQYF
TRBJ2-1 NA TRBV12-5 NA CASGRWERVNEQFF
TRBJ1-1 NA TRBV15 NA CATSRDPGATEAFF
TRBJ1-5 once TRBV6-1 NA CASREENQPQHF
TRBJ2-3 NA TRBV29-1 TRBD2 CSGLAGGGATDTQYF
TRBJ2-1 NA TRBV4-1 NA CASSQVQRSYNEQFF
TRBJ1-6 NA TRBV7-2 NA CASSLAMRSPLHF
TRBJ2-5 NA TRBV4-3 TRBD2 CASSQGHRGTSGRGETQYF
TRBJ2-5 NA TRBV6-1 NA CASSQKWQQETQYF
TRBJ2-1 NA TRBV7-2 TRBD2 CASSLSGGSSYNEQFF
TRBJ2-2 NA TRBV5-4 NA CASSLVPDTGELFF
TRBJ1-1 NA TRBV9 NA CASSPGETEAFF
TRBJ2-7 NA TRBV5-6 TRBD1 CASSSPTGTASSYEQYF